This T cell receptor (beta chain) stems from a study of blood T cells in healthy people across ages. Overall study results and limits: TCR beta diversity tracked closely with naive T cell percentage. CMV status of donors was not determined, possibly confounding expanded clonotype changes.

Peripheral blood from each donor was collected in a volume of roughly 9.8 milliliters. The V end lost 3 bases, the J end lost 7 bases, and 16 bases lay between the germline ends. CDR1 SNHLY and CDR2 FYNNEI come from the germline V gene. The CDR3 runs 14 residues. Alongside a J-beta primer mix, a sample-barcoded 5' primer served in a second PCR lasting about 6 to 11 cycles. Carrying 12 random nucleotides, a template-switch adaptor labeled each individual cDNA molecule. TCRdb redid the calling of the 5' RACE reads with MiXCR, one entry per CDR3 protein. Here the sample spans some 1.5 million distinct CDR3 sequences, under 55% being singletons. Comment on this clonotype: The antigen remains unidentified.

This receptor was identified in a woman aged 18-29 years in good health. Material: blood. The chain joins TRBV2 to TRBJ2-7, with no clear D. The CDR3 loop is CASSDPGADNEQYF. CDR3 nucleotide sequence: TGTGCCAGCAGTGACCCAGGAGCAGACAATGAGCAGTACTTC.